This TCR beta chain is from a study of T cell clusters in autoimmune cytopenias. General study results and limits: No cluster-lack signature appeared between secondary cytopenia and chronic lymphocytic leukemia patients, apparently due to lymphoma masking.

One tube held mixed TRB-A and TRB-B primer pools for touch-down PCR. One entry per CDR3 protein, without DNA, is what TCRdb gives after re-calling the multiplex PCR reads. The specimen's table records approximately 6,100 distinct CDR3 sequences. About 37,500 genome equivalents of blood DNA were amplified for TRB. This clonotype shows up as medium-sized by frequency. What it binds is unknown. This CDR3 comprises 15 residues. The germline V gene encodes CDR1 MNHEY and CDR2 SVGAGI. The sequenced sample consisted of peripheral blood. The chain employs TRBV6-5 and TRBJ2-2; TCRdb selects TRBD1, and the lack of DNA leaves this call unchecked. The TCR sequence derives from a human donor with an autoimmune cytopenia or autoimmune hepatitis (not recorded which). The chain's CDR3 is CASSRGRGNTGELFF.